What follows is one TCR beta chain and its context. Its antigen is undetermined. V was shortened by 0 bases and J by 1 base, with 7 bases between the two germline ends. The germline gives CDR1 SGDLS, CDR2 YYNGEE. The CDR3 is made up of 14 amino acids. This sample is part of a study of ipilimumab plus nivolumab after autologous stem cell transplantation. Across the whole study: A median of roughly eight nivolumab and about 5 ipilimumab doses were given. Overall study findings and caveats: Authors suggest TCR repertoire, Treg phenotype and gut microbiota support further study.

Clones were sequenced by immunoSEQ multiplex PCR, and TCRdb holds only the in-frame ones, with some missing. Of about 16,000 clones detected, roughly 70% appear once; the ten largest clones hold roughly 20%. Patients got 3 mg/kg IV nivolumab weeks 1, 4, 7, 10, then biweekly through week 26. The origin of this receptor is a male donor with diffuse large B-cell lymphoma. The sequencing used PBMCs, collected in a trial of ipilimumab plus nivolumab as post-transplant consolidation. The chain has TRBV9 and TRBJ1-1, with D maybe TRBD1 (5 bases). Here the CDR3 reads CASSVVGGNTEAFF. The CDR3 bases are TGTGCCAGCAGCGTAGTCGGGGGGAACACTGAAGCTTTCTTT.